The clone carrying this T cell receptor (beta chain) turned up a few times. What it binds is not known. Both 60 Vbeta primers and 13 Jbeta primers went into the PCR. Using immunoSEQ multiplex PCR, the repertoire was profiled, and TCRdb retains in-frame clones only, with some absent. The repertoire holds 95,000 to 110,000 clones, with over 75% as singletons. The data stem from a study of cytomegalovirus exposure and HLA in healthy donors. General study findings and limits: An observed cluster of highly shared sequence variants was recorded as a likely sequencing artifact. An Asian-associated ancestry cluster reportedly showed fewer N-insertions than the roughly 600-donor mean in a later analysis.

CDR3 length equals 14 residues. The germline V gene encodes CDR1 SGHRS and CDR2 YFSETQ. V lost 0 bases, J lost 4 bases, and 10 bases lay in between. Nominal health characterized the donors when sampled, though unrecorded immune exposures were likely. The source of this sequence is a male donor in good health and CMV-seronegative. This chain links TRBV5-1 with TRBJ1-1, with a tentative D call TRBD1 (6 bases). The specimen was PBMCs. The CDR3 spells CASSLAGAGTEAFF. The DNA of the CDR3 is TGCGCCAGCAGCTTGGCAGGGGCTGGCACTGAAGCTTTCTTT. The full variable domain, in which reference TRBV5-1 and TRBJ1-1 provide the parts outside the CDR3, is KAGVTQTPRYLIKTRGQQVTLSCSPISGHRSVSWYQQTPGQGLQFLFEYFSETQRNKGNFPGRFSGRQFSNSRSEMNVSTLELGDSALYLCASSLAGAGTEAFFGQGTRLTVV.